Detailed here is one TCR beta chain. Its antigen is unknown. Base qualities are not at hand, and no much larger clone is one base apart. Taken with the paper, the label for treatment or condition translates to: in vitro stimulation with specific CMV peptide epitopes to enrich CMV-specific T cells. This specimen belongs to a study of T cell repertoires in cytomegalovirus infection (dated by TCRdb to 2018 to 2020). In the study overall: Peptide stimulations targeted recently identified HLA-C-restricted CMV epitopes, whose presentation resists viral immunomodulation, together with well-studied HLA-B-restricted epitopes. Donor HLA type was relevant to the analysis, because carriage of CMV infection together with the matching HLA type was indicated by public TCR beta signatures.

The run used an Illumina HiSeq 1500. TCRdb took the public reads, trimmed them with fastp at Q25, ran MiXCR for clone calling and kept in-frame beta chains. Each CDR3 protein gets just one entry, which takes the most common genes and DNA from the rows behind it. The sample includes hundreds of thousands of distinct CDR3 sequences, with 31% observed a single time. Roughly 13% of the sample rests with the top ten. Summary of the overall study and its limitations: In the ex vivo response, HLA-C-restricted CMV-specific TCR beta clonotypes were dominant, and in two of eight donors the single most frequent clonotype came from this HLA-C-restricted group. In both this cohort and an independent cohort of several hundred donors, the cumulative frequency of public TCR beta family members distinguished carriers of CMV infection plus the relevant HLA type.

The sample consisted of cultured CD8+ T cells from PBMCs, taken from culture after CMV antigen stimulation. This clonotype was sampled from a human donor in good health (CMV status not recorded). Some clones in this sample may be carry-over from other donors' samples.

The bases read TGCGCCAGCAGCCCAGGAACTGAGAGGGAACAAGAGACCCAGTACTTC. The translation is CASSPGTEREQETQYF. The receptor chain draws on TRBV5-1 and TRBJ2-5; TRBD2 might be the D gene, on 5 matching bases. V is clipped by 4 bases and J by 2 bases, and the sequence between their germline boundaries is 18 bases long. Reading the germline V gene gives CDR1 SGHRS and CDR2 YFSETQ. The cysteine opens and the phenylalanine closes a CDR3 of 16 amino acids. The entry retains the CDR3 DNA only, 48 bases that are in frame from base 1. The entire variable domain, with the stretches around the CDR3 drawn from the reference TRBV5-1 and TRBJ2-5 proteins, is KAGVTQTPRYLIKTRGQQVTLSCSPISGHRSVSWYQQTPGQGLQFLFEYFSETQRNKGNFPGRFSGRQFSNSRSEMNVSTLELGDSALYLCASSPGTEREQETQYFGPGTRLLVL.